This T cell receptor (beta chain) appears in the sequencing data of a study of T cell repertoires in cytomegalovirus infection. MiXCR was run by TCRdb on the reads, yielding one entry per CDR3 protein. This table has a few hundred thousand distinct CDR3 sequences, under 45% appearing once. For this clonotype: The antigen remains undetermined.

The CDR3 loop spans 13 amino acids. With 5 bases removed from V and 6 bases from J, the gap between germline ends came to 14 bases. Per germline, CDR1 LNHNV and CDR2 YYDKDF (reference sequence). The material was cultured PBMCs, obtained from culture after CMV antigen stimulation. This receptor was taken from a human donor in good health (CMV status not recorded). Some clones in this sample may be carry-over from other donors' samples. The V call is TRBV15, the J call TRBJ2-7; no reliable D call. As DNA, the CDR3 is TGTGCCACCAGCCCCACAAAAGGGATCGAGCAGTACTTC. It specifies CATSPTKGIEQYF.